This T cell receptor (beta chain) was found in a study of blood T cell repertoires in COVID-19 (dated by TCRdb to the early 2020s). A note on the overall study: Samples from collaborators originated in the United States, Italy and Spain and spanned both the acute and convalescent phases of COVID-19. The material from the prospective study consisted of cDNA or gDNA derived from T cells, B-cell-depleted T cells, or PBMCs. Subjects who had been exposed to COVID-19, were actively infected with it, or had recovered from it provided the deeply sampled blood TCRbeta repertoires that made up the dataset. The repertoires were made available in a free public database intended to serve as a resource for research on the immune response to SARS-CoV-2. The samples were drawn from two sources: the first 160 participants of the ongoing ImmuneRACE study, and 1,200 or so subjects contributed by 6 global collaborators. A de-identified subject ID, COVID-19 status, age in years and sex were almost always included in the sample metadata. HLA class I and class II types, where available, came from metadata supplied by the sample provider rather than from assay-based typing. What the study reported, not specific to this receptor: The amount of clinical and demographic metadata varied by source and participant and was provided uncurated.

TCRbeta CDR3 regions were amplified from genomic DNA by means of the immunoSEQ Assay, a bias-controlled multiplex PCR. The paper's processing steps were these. Within the assay, amplification of reference gene primers was used to estimate how many nucleated cells each sample contained. To quantify the absolute abundance of each unique TCRbeta CDR3 rearrangement, sequence reads were collapsed and filtered. For each sample, productive Simpson clonality was calculated by taking the square root of Simpson's diversity index across productive rearrangements. TCRdb re-hosts the immuneACCESS table, in-frame sequences only. Its copies lack some clones; in the studies checked, an unresolved V gene accounts for under half of them, and the cause for the rest is not known. V, J and clone size reflect that table, while D and trimming were determined from the DNA. The sample has roughly 130,000 clones on record, less than 90% of them singletons. The ten largest clones capture about 2.3% of the sample.

Participants in the prospective study were aged 18 to 89 years, lived in more than 20 United States geographic areas, and enrolled through a virtual design. In the prospective study, cohorts were assigned on the basis of participant-reported clinical history obtained from a screening survey and a study questionnaire. Recovered participants in ImmuneRACE Cohort 3 were defined as having two consecutive negative NP/OP PCR tests, clearance from a healthcare professional, or resolution of symptoms. Mobile phlebotomists in the prospective study collected whole blood, serum and a nasopharyngeal or oropharyngeal swab from every participant. Prospective study participants could optionally give additional blood draws and questionnaires over an approximately 2-month period. Before DNA extraction, prospective study blood samples were shipped either frozen or at room temperature. The CDR3 spans 17 residues, from the cysteine through the phenylalanine. Just CDR3 DNA is preserved here, 51 bases in frame from base 1. The germline V gene encodes CDR1 SGDLS and CDR2 YYNGEE. V drops 2 bases and J drops 3 bases, leaving 20 bases in between.

A note on this clone: There is no known antigen for this receptor. No much larger clone is present one base from it, and per-base qualities are unavailable.

The chain is encoded by TRBV9 joined to TRBJ1-2, with TRBD1 perhaps the D gene, on 5 matching bases. The specimen sequenced was PBMCs or T cells enriched from blood (not recorded which). The TCR was taken from a woman between 50 and 59 years old who had recovered from COVID-19. The CDR3 is CASSVRPGARGDYGYTF. The DNA reads as follows: TGTGCCAGCAGCGTTAGACCTGGGGCTCGCGGGGACTATGGCTACACCTTC.